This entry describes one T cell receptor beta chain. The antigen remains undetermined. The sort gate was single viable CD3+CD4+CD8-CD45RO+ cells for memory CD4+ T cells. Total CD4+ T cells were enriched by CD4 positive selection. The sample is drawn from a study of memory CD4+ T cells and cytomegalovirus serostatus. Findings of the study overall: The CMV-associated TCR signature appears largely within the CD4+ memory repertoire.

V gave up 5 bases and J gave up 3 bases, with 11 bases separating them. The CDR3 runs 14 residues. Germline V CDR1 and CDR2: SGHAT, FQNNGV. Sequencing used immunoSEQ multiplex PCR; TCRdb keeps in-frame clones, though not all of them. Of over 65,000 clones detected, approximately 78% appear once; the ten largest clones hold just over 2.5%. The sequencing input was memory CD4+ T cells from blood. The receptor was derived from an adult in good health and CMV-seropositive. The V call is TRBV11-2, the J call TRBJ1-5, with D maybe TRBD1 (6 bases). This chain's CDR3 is CASSLTGINQPQHF. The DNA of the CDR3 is TGTGCCAGCAGCCTCACAGGGATCAATCAGCCCCAGCATTTT. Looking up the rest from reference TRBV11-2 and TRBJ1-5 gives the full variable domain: EAGVAQSPRYKIIEKRQSVAFWCNPISGHATLYWYQQILGQGPKLLIQFQNNGVVDDSQLPKDRFSAERLKGVDSTLKIQPAKLEDSAVYLCASSLTGINQPQHFGDGTRLSIL.